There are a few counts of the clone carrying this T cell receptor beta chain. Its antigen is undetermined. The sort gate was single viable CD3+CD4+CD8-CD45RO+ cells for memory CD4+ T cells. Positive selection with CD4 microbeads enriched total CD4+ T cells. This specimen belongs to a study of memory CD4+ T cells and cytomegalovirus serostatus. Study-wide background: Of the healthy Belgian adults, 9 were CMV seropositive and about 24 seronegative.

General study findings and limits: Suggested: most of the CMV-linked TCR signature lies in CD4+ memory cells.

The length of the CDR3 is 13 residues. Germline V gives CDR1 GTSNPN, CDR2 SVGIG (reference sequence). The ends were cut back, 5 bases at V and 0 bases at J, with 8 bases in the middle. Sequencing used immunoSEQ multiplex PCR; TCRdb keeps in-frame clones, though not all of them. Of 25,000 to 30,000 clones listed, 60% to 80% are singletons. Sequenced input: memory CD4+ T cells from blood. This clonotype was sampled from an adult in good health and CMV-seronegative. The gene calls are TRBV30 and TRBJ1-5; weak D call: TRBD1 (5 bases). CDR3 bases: TGTGCCTGGGGGAGGGGTAGCAATCAGCCCCAGCATTTT. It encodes CAWGRGSNQPQHF.